Listed below are T cell receptor beta chains from one sample, sequenced in a study of blood T cells in healthy people across ages. One entry per CDR3 protein, called by TCRdb with MiXCR from the 5' RACE reads. The table records around 1.5 million distinct CDR3 sequences, almost 60% of them present only once. Sequenced material: blood. All receptors derive from a young man in good health. Both conserved end residues are part of each CDR3. A D gene is named only where the DNA matches it firmly. The listing skips clone size in some rows; elsewhere it reads once, few, many or a size class.

length: 13
J: TRBJ2-7
size: NA
V: TRBV20-1
D: TRBD2
DNA: TGCAGTCAGACTAGCGGGGGTACCTACGAGCAGTGCTTC
CDR3: CSQTSGGTYEQCF

length: 19
J: TRBJ1-1
size: NA
V: TRBV5-6
D: NA
DNA: TGTGCCAGCAGCTTGGTCCGCGTGAGGCAGGGTATTGCGAACACTGGAGCTTTCTTT
CDR3: CASSLVRVRQGIANTGAFF

length: 13
J: TRBJ2-1
size: NA
V: TRBV5-1
D: NA
DNA: TGCGCCAGCTACGTGGGTTCCTACAATGAGCAGTTCTTC
CDR3: CASYVGSYNEQFF

length: 15
J: TRBJ1-5
size: NA
V: TRBV20-1
D: NA
DNA: TGCAGTGCCCAAAGGGCAGGGTCGGACAGCCAGCCCCAGCATTTT
CDR3: CSAQRAGSDSQPQHF

length: 14
J: TRBJ1-6
size: few
V: TRBV3-1
D: NA
DNA: TGTGCCAGCAGCCAAGATTGGGTGAGTTCACCCCTCCACTTT
CDR3: CASSQDWVSSPLHF

length: 16
J: TRBJ2-1
size: NA
V: TRBV21-1
D: NA
DNA: TGTGCCAGCAGCCCAAAGGGACTTACTTGGGGGTATGAGCAGTTCTTC
CDR3: CASSPKGLTWGYEQFF

length: 14
J: TRBJ1-6
size: NA
V: TRBV2
D: TRBD1
DNA: TGTGCCAGCAGTGTCGGGACAGGTTTTTCACCCCTCCACTTT
CDR3: CASSVGTGFSPLHF

length: 15
J: TRBJ1-1
size: NA
V: TRBV6-6
D: NA
DNA: TGTGCCTGCACCTCGGGAGCAGGTTTGTCCACTGAAGCTTTCTTT
CDR3: CACTSGAGLSTEAFF

length: 15
J: TRBJ2-3
size: few
V: TRBV25-1
D: TRBD2
DNA: TGTGCCAGCAGTAAGAAGGGACTAGCTACCGATACGCAGTATTTT
CDR3: CASSKKGLATDTQYF

length: 19
J: TRBJ2-5
size: NA
V: TRBV20-1
D: TRBD2
DNA: TGCAGTGCTAGTGGGACGGGACTAGCGGGAGGCACCTCCAAAGAGACCCAGTACTTC
CDR3: CSASGTGLAGGTSKETQYF

length: 14
J: TRBJ2-3
size: NA
V: TRBV7-2
D: TRBD2
DNA: TGTGCCAGCAGACCAGGGGCGGGAGGAGATACGCAGTATTTT
CDR3: CASRPGAGGDTQYF

length: 13
J: TRBJ2-1
size: NA
V: TRBV7-9
D: NA
DNA: TGTGCCAGCAGCGGTGCGGGCCTCAATGAGCAGTTCTTC
CDR3: CASSGAGLNEQFF

length: 13
J: TRBJ2-7
size: NA
V: TRBV20-1
D: TRBD1
DNA: TGCAGTGCCACAGGGGACGACCCCTACGAGCAGTACTTC
CDR3: CSATGDDPYEQYF

length: 12
J: TRBJ1-2
size: few
V: TRBV20-1
D: TRBD1
DNA: TGCAGTGCTCGGGACAGGGCCTATGGCTACACCTTC
CDR3: CSARDRAYGYTF

length: 15
J: TRBJ1-2
size: NA
V: TRBV20-1
D: NA
DNA: TGCAGTGCTCCCCTCAGGACAGCGACTAACTATGGCTACACCTTC
CDR3: CSAPLRTATNYGYTF

length: 14
J: TRBJ2-7
size: few
V: TRBV6-1
D: NA
DNA: TGTGCCAGCAGTGAAGCCGGGAAGGTCTACGAGCAGTACTTC
CDR3: CASSEAGKVYEQYF

length: 16
J: TRBJ2-1
size: NA
V: TRBV6-1
D: NA
DNA: TGTGCCAGCAGTGAAAGTATGACAGGGGCGCGGGAGACCCAGTTCTTC
CDR3: CASSESMTGARETQFF

length: 19
J: TRBJ2-3
size: NA
V: TRBV28
D: NA
DNA: TGTGCCAGCAGTCCCACCATTGGGGGCGGGGGCCCCCGGGGAGATACGCAGTATTTT
CDR3: CASSPTIGGGGPRGDTQYF

length: 17
J: TRBJ2-1
size: NA
V: TRBV20-1
D: TRBD2
DNA: TGCAGTGCTAGAGATAGTAGCGGGAGGGCCGAGTACAATGAGCAGTTCTTC
CDR3: CSARDSSGRAEYNEQFF

length: 12
J: TRBJ1-1
size: NA
V: TRBV10-3
D: NA
DNA: TGTGCCATCAGTGAGTCCGGGAGGGGAGCTTTCTTT
CDR3: CAISESGRGAFF

length: 15
J: TRBJ2-5
size: NA
V: TRBV4-3
D: NA
DNA: TGCGCCAGCAGCCAAATGTCAGGTCCCCAAGAGACCCAGTACTTC
CDR3: CASSQMSGPQETQYF

length: 15
J: TRBJ2-7
size: NA
V: TRBV5-6
D: NA
DNA: TGTGCCAGCAGCTTTCGGTCATCACCTTCCTACGAGCAGTACTTC
CDR3: CASSFRSSPSYEQYF

length: 15
J: TRBJ1-2
size: NA
V: TRBV4-3
D: NA
DNA: TGCGCCAGCAGCCAAGGGGTGGGATCCCTCTATGGCTACACCTTC
CDR3: CASSQGVGSLYGYTF

length: 14
J: TRBJ2-1
size: NA
V: TRBV7-2
D: TRBD2
DNA: TGTGCCAGCAGCTTAGTGCCTCGCGGGAGGAATTCGTTCTTC
CDR3: CASSLVPRGRNSFF

length: 14
J: TRBJ1-5
size: NA
V: TRBV6-2/TRBV6-3
D: NA
DNA: TGTGCCAGCAGTTACGGAGGGGGGGATCAGCCCCAGCATTTT
CDR3: CASSYGGGDQPQHF

length: 14
J: TRBJ2-2
size: few
V: TRBV11-2
D: NA
DNA: TGTGCCAGCAGCCCTTTACTAGCTACCGGGGAGCTGTTTTTT
CDR3: CASSPLLATGELFF

length: 14
J: TRBJ1-2
size: NA
V: TRBV12-3/TRBV12-4
D: NA
DNA: TGTGCCAGCACCCTACAGGGTTTTAACTATGGCTACACCTTC
CDR3: CASTLQGFNYGYTF

length: 14
J: TRBJ2-3
size: many
V: TRBV11-2
D: TRBD2
DNA: TGTGCCAGCAGCCCCGGGGGGGGGACAGATACGCAGTATTTT
CDR3: CASSPGGGTDTQYF

length: 12
J: TRBJ2-5
size: NA
V: TRBV24-1
D: NA
DNA: TGTGCCACCAGTGATTGGCGGGAGACCCAGTACTTC
CDR3: CATSDWRETQYF

length: 13
J: TRBJ2-7
size: once
V: TRBV20-1
D: NA
DNA: TGCAGTGCTGGCCAGGGGATCTCCTACGAGCAGTACTTC
CDR3: CSAGQGISYEQYF

length: 14
J: TRBJ1-4
size: NA
V: TRBV7-8
D: NA
DNA: TGTGCCAGCAGCCCCGCGACAGTCGGGGAAAAACTGTTTTTT
CDR3: CASSPATVGEKLFF

length: 15
J: TRBJ2-1
size: NA
V: TRBV2
D: TRBD2
DNA: TGTGCCAGCATTCGACTAGCGGGAGGGGGGAATGAGCAGTTCTTC
CDR3: CASIRLAGGGNEQFF

length: 14
J: TRBJ2-3
size: once
V: TRBV29-1
D: TRBD2
DNA: TGCAGCGTTGTCGGGCTAGCGGGAGCAGATACGCAGTATTTT
CDR3: CSVVGLAGADTQYF

length: 16
J: TRBJ2-3
size: NA
V: TRBV6-2/TRBV6-3
D: NA
DNA: TGTGCCAGCAAGACGCCCCTAGTTGCGCGCACAGATACGCAGTATTTT
CDR3: CASKTPLVARTDTQYF

length: 15
J: TRBJ1-4
size: NA
V: TRBV25-1
D: TRBD1
DNA: TGTGCCAGCAGTGAATTTAGGGGGCGGTTAGAAAAACTGTTTTTT
CDR3: CASSEFRGRLEKLFF

length: 15
J: TRBJ2-1
size: NA
V: TRBV12-3/TRBV12-4
D: TRBD2
DNA: TGTGCCAGCAGCCCTCTAGCGGGGGGGCCGCATGAGCAGTTCTTC
CDR3: CASSPLAGGPHEQFF

length: 12
J: TRBJ2-7
size: NA
V: TRBV12-3/TRBV12-4
D: NA
DNA: TGTGCCAGCAGTTTTACGGCCCTAGAGCAGTACTTC
CDR3: CASSFTALEQYF

length: 15
J: TRBJ2-1
size: NA
V: TRBV6-6
D: TRBD2
DNA: TGTGCCAGCAGCCCTTTGTGGGGGAGGGCAAATGAGCAGTTCTTC
CDR3: CASSPLWGRANEQFF

length: 14
J: TRBJ2-2
size: NA
V: TRBV12-3/TRBV12-4
D: NA
DNA: TGTGCCAGCAGTTGGGGGGCTCACACCGGGGAGCTGTTTTTT
CDR3: CASSWGAHTGELFF

length: 15
J: TRBJ1-2
size: NA
V: TRBV25-1
D: NA
DNA: TGTGCCGGCAGTGCCCTTGGGAGGGGCCTAGATGGCTACACCTTC
CDR3: CAGSALGRGLDGYTF

length: 13
J: TRBJ1-1
size: few
V: TRBV19
D: NA
DNA: TGTGCCAGTAGTTCGGAAGGGCGCACTGAAGCTTTCTTT
CDR3: CASSSEGRTEAFF